Presented here are 3 T cell receptor beta chains from one specimen sequenced in a study of shared clonotypes between healthy human individuals. Repertoires were generated with immunoSEQ multiplex PCR, while TCRdb's copy carries only in-frame clones and drops some. The sample has roughly 2,300,000 clones, 92% seen once; the top ten hold more than 0.35%. The sequenced material came from naive CD4+ T cells from PBMCs. The subset is: CD45RA+ positively selected. The receptors here all came from a man younger than 30 in good health. Some clones in this sample may be carry-over from other donors' samples.

This chain links TRBV29-1 with TRBJ2-7, with D perhaps matching TRBD1 (6 bases). The germline V gene has CDR1 SQVTM and CDR2 ANQGSEA. The CDR3 has 13 residues. With 7 bases removed from V and 0 bases from J, the gap between germline ends came to 13 bases. The CDR3 DNA reads TGCAGCGGGTCAGGGGCCATCTCCTACGAGCAGTACTTC. Translated: CSGSGAISYEQYF.

The chain carries TRBV6-1 and TRBJ2-2; D unclear. V was cut by 4 bases and J by 6 bases, with 15 bases left in between. The CDR3 loop spans 15 amino acids. Germline values: CDR1 MNHNS, CDR2 SASEGT. The chain's CDR3 is CASSVFSSVPGELFF. CDR3 in DNA: TGTGCCAGCAGTGTATTTAGTAGTGTCCCCGGGGAGCTGTTTTTT.

The rearrangement links TRBV7-2 to TRBJ1-2; D gene ambiguous. Germline loops: CDR1 SGHTA, CDR2 FQGNSA. There are 14 residues in the CDR3. The V and J ends lost 7 bases and 0 bases respectively, with 12 bases between them. CDR3 amino acids: CASTQWVTNYGYTF. The CDR3, as DNA: TGTGCCAGCACCCAATGGGTAACTAACTATGGCTACACCTTC. Full variable domain (outside the CDR3, taken from reference TRBV7-2 and TRBJ1-2): GAGVSQSPSNKVTEKGKDVELRCDPISGHTALYWYRQSLGQGLEFLIYFQGNSAPDKSGLPSDRFSAERTGGSVSTLTIQRTQQEDSAVYLCASTQWVTNYGYTFGSGTRLTVV.